One TCR beta chain is described in this entry. The record originates from a study of blood T cell repertoires in COVID-19. Across the study: The origin of the acute and convalescent COVID-19 samples was the United States, Italy and Spain. T cells, B-cell-depleted T cells, or PBMCs provided the cDNA or gDNA that served as material.

Per germline, CDR1 SNHLY and CDR2 FYNNEI. The length of the CDR3 is 16 residues. V lost 4 bases, J lost 4 bases, and 12 bases stayed unmatched. How the authors handled the data: It was from reference gene primer amplification that nucleated cell counts were estimated. The data were produced by immunoSEQ multiplex PCR, yet TCRdb's version contains in-frame clones alone and is incomplete. That table is the source of V, J and clone size, and D and trimming were worked out from the DNA. The table includes around 100,000 clones, approximately 84% detected once. The specimen was peripheral blood. The rearrangement links TRBV2 to TRBJ1-2; 7 nucleotides line up with TRBD1. This receptor was identified in a woman in her 40s with acute or convalescent COVID-19. The CDR3 loop reads CASSAKRGQVTYGYTF. DNA of the CDR3: TGTGCCAGCAGTGCAAAGAGAGGACAGGTAACCTATGGCTACACCTTC.